Following are 26 T cell receptor beta chains from one sample sequenced in a study of regulatory T cells in long-lasting Graves disease. CDR3 regions were amplified by Arm-PCR using iRepertoire HTBI primers to build TCR beta libraries. TCRdb passed the multiplex PCR reads through MiXCR, listing each CDR3 protein once. The sample lists about half a million distinct CDR3 sequences; 9.5% to 15% were seen once. The time point is: newly diagnosed GD, antithyroid drugs for less than 3 months. PBMC RNA was the source of the TCR library. The data also belong to a second study, concerning T cells in Graves' hyperthyroidism and ophthalmopathy.

Here the sequenced sample was peripheral blood mononuclear cells (PBMCs), taken at new diagnosis, from a patient treated with antithyroid drugs. The receptor set was obtained from a young woman with Graves disease.

There are many counts of this clonotype. The chain employs TRBV5-6 and TRBJ1-2; D might be TRBD1 (5 bases). V gave up 1 base and J gave up 6 bases, with 10 bases separating them. The CDR3 has 13 residues. Germline V gene sequence: CDR1 SGHDT, CDR2 YYEEEE. The CDR3 sequence: CASSLTRADGYTF. CDR3 coding DNA: TGTGCCAGCAGCTTGACCAGGGCTGATGGCTACACCTTC.

There are a few counts of this clonotype. The chain recombines TRBV7-9 with TRBJ2-1, with 11 bases that match TRBD2. Germline values: CDR1 SEHNR, CDR2 FQNEAQ (reference sequence). V was clipped by 4 bases and J by 5 bases; unmatched bases: 16. The CDR3 covers 19 residues. CDR3 in DNA: TGTGCCAGCAGCTCCTTTTCGTGGCTAGCGGGAGGCTCGGACAATGAGCAGTTCTTC. This translates into CASSSFSWLAGGSDNEQFF.

This clonotype was counted ten times or more. The chain combines TRBV29-1 with TRBJ1-1; the D is unclear. The CDR3 is made up of 12 amino acids. Between the trimmed V and J ends, which lost 2 bases and 11 bases, there was a span of 15 bases. Germline V lookup: CDR1 SQVTM, CDR2 ANQGSEA. The CDR3 region is CSVEIGGPGAFF. CDR3 bases: TGCAGCGTTGAAATTGGTGGCCCGGGGGCTTTCTTT.

This clonotype was recorded many times. The chain is built from TRBV7-9 and TRBJ2-5, with D possibly TRBD1 on 6 matching bases. The germline CDR1 and CDR2 sequences are SEHNR and FQNEAQ (reference sequence). V shed 6 bases and J shed 1 base, with 9 bases lying between them. The CDR3 is 13 residues long. CDR3 in amino acids: CASRVGAQETQYF. CDR3 DNA: TGTGCCAGCAGGGTGGGGGCCCAAGAGACCCAGTACTTC.

This chain joins TRBV19 and TRBJ1-5; 9 bases are shared with TRBD1. The germline V gene has CDR1 LNHDA and CDR2 SQIVND (reference sequence). V was pared by 1 base and J by 10 bases, with 14 bases of the junction left unmatched. The CDR3 has 17 residues. CDR3 sequence reads: CASSIVSGTGLNIPQHF. In DNA, the CDR3 is TGTGCCAGTAGTATAGTGTCCGGGACAGGGCTCAACATTCCCCAGCATTTT. The whole variable domain, remainder taken from reference TRBV19 and TRBJ1-5, is DGGITQSPKYLFRKEGQNVTLSCEQNLNHDAMYWYRQDPGQGLRLIYYSQIVNDFQKGDIAEGYSVSREKKESFPLTVTSAQKNPTAFYLCASSIVSGTGLNIPQHFGDGTRLSIL.

This clonotype was observed many times. CDR3 sequence reads: CAWSLKGLYGYTF. CDR3 coding DNA: TGTGCCTGGAGTCTTAAGGGACTCTATGGCTACACCTTC. This chain links TRBV30 with TRBJ1-2; D is possibly TRBD1 (5 bases). This CDR3 is built from 13 residues. Germline loops: CDR1 GTSNPN, CDR2 SVGIG (reference sequence). The V end lost 2 bases, the J end lost 4 bases, and 11 bases lay between the germline ends.

This clonotype was found many times. This chain joins TRBV11-1 and TRBJ2-2; 13 nucleotides agree with TRBD2. The length of the CDR3 is 19 residues. The V and J ends lost 5 bases and 1 base, in that order; junction bases with no gene match: 10. The V gene's germline CDR1 is SGHAT and CDR2 FQDESV (reference sequence). The CDR3 DNA reads TGTGCCAGCAGCGAGTGGACTAGCGGGAGTGTATTGAACACCGGGGAGCTGTTTTTT. Residues: CASSEWTSGSVLNTGELFF.

This clonotype came up many times. The V gene is TRBV11-3, the J gene TRBJ2-7, with D uncertain. The CDR3 is 15 amino acids. Germline CDR1 is SGHNT and CDR2 is YENEEA. The germline V and J ends were trimmed by 0 bases and 4 bases, with 13 bases remaining between them. As DNA, the CDR3 is TGTGCCAGCAGCTTAGAGCTGGGCTCTTCGTACGAGCAGTACTTC. Translation gives CASSLELGSSYEQYF.

This clonotype has only a few counts. The V gene is TRBV20-1, the J gene TRBJ1-2; D is unresolved. CDR3 length equals 14 residues. V was pared by 5 bases and J by 6 bases, with 19 bases between. The V gene's germline CDR1 is DFQATT and CDR2 SNEGSKA (reference sequence). CDR3: CSAGRRKGTDGYTF. The CDR3 coding sequence is TGCAGTGCTGGACGAAGGAAGGGAACGGATGGCTACACCTTC.

This clonotype was seen at least ten times. The chain employs TRBV20-1 and TRBJ2-7; TRBD1 or TRBD2 may be the D gene (5 bases each). V was clipped by 6 bases and J by 3 bases, with 21 bases between them. The length of the CDR3 is 15 residues. Germline assignment: CDR1 DFQATT and CDR2 SNEGSKA (reference sequence). In nucleotides, the CDR3 is TGCAGTGCCGCCGGGGTTGGGGGTATAGGCTACGAGCAGTACTTC. Amino acid sequence: CSAAGVGGIGYEQYF.

This clonotype was observed many times. This chain joins TRBV2 and TRBJ2-7; 8 nucleotides agree with TRBD2. Germline V gene lookup returns CDR1 SNHLY and CDR2 FYNNEI. V dropped 7 bases and J dropped 2; count of bases not matched to a gene: 7. This CDR3 comprises 14 residues. The CDR3 DNA is TGTGCCAGCATTCCCCAGCGGGGGACCTACGAGCAGTACTTC. Translated: CASIPQRGTYEQYF.

This clonotype was observed a few times. The rearrangement joins TRBV6-2 or TRBV6-3 to TRBJ1-1; D remains ambiguous. CDR1 and CDR2 (germline): MNHEY, SVGEGT. V was cut by 4 bases and J by 1 base, with 4 bases left in between. The CDR3 is 12 amino acids. CDR3 protein: CASSWKNTEAFF. The CDR3 region has the DNA TGTGCCAGCAGTTGGAAGAACACTGAAGCTTTCTTT.

This clonotype showed up many times. The V call is TRBV11-3, the J call TRBJ1-4; D not certain. The CDR3 sequence is 14 residues long. The V and J ends lost 5 bases and 4 bases respectively, with 11 bases between them. Germline values: CDR1 SGHNT, CDR2 YENEEA. The CDR3: CASSPRRSNEKLFF. In nucleotides, the CDR3 is TGTGCCAGCAGCCCTCGGCGCAGTAATGAAAAACTGTTTTTT.

The chain recombines TRBV4-3 with TRBJ2-3, with a tentative D call TRBD2 (5 bases). CDR1 and CDR2 (germline): LGHNA, YSLEER. V was pared by 0 bases and J by 0 bases, with 16 bases between. The length of the CDR3 is 18 residues. The CDR3 DNA reads TGCGCCAGCAGCCAAGATTATAGAGGGTACTCTAGCACAGATACGCAGTATTTT. This gives the protein CASSQDYRGYSSTDTQYF.

This clonotype turned up a few times. The chain employs TRBV30 and TRBJ1-3; 7 nucleotides agree with TRBD1. The CDR3 totals 17 residues. Germline V gives CDR1 GTSNPN, CDR2 SVGIG (reference sequence). J gave up 4 bases and V 2 bases, and 14 bases lay outside the gene matches. DNA of the CDR3: TGTGCCTGGAGTCCCTGGGCAGGGGGGAGATACGGAAACACCATATATTTT. It specifies CAWSPWAGGRYGNTIYF.

The chain couples TRBV19 to TRBJ2-7; no definite D call. The V end lost 5 bases, the J end lost 3 bases, and 11 bases lay between the germline ends. The CDR3 runs to 13 residues. The germline V gene encodes CDR1 LNHDA and CDR2 SQIVND (reference sequence). CDR3 sequence (DNA): TGTGCCAGTAGTCTTGTGGTTCACTACGAGCAGTACTTC. Translating gives CASSLVVHYEQYF.

The gene calls are TRBV4-1 and TRBJ1-2, with TRBD1 matching 7 bases. Germline-derived CDR1 and CDR2 are MGHRA and YSYEKL. The CDR3 sequence is 13 residues long. Trimming removed 6 bases from V and 3 bases from J; junction bases left unmatched: 4. The chain's CDR3 is CASSQGQYYGYTF. The CDR3 DNA reads TGCGCCAGCAGTCAGGGACAGTACTATGGCTACACCTTC.

This clonotype was seen more than once but under ten times. This chain links TRBV27 with TRBJ2-1, with TRBD2 matching over 14 bases. Trimming took 3 bases from V and 6 from J; bases not matched to a gene: 13. This CDR3 comprises 19 residues. Looked up from germline, CDR1 is MNHEY and CDR2 is SMNVEV (reference sequence). The CDR3 is CASSFNWGTSGRIVNEQFF. CDR3 DNA sequence: TGTGCCAGCAGTTTTAATTGGGGGACTAGCGGGAGAATAGTCAATGAGCAGTTCTTC.

This chain links TRBV6-2 or TRBV6-3 with TRBJ1-5; no reliable D call. V lost 0 bases, J lost 3 bases, and 6 bases lay in between. The length of the CDR3 is 14 residues. CDR1 MNHEY and CDR2 SVGEGT come from the germline V gene. The CDR3 loop is CASSYSRYNQPQHF. In DNA form, the CDR3 reads TGTGCCAGCAGTTACTCAAGGTACAATCAGCCCCAGCATTTT.

This clonotype was seen many times. The gene calls are TRBV12-3 or TRBV12-4 and TRBJ1-2; 10 bases line up with TRBD1. J lost 6 bases, V lost 8 bases, and 3 bases had no gene match. This CDR3 has 12 residues. CDR3 DNA sequence: TGTGCCAGCGCGGGGACAGGGGATGGCTACACCTTC. Encoded protein: CASAGTGDGYTF.

This clonotype was seen many times. The chain links TRBV7-2 to TRBJ2-2, with 14 bases matching TRBD2. CDR1 and CDR2 from the germline V gene are SGHTA and FQGNSA. The CDR3 is 17 residues long. J was trimmed by 6 bases and V by 5 bases; bases with no gene match: 8. The CDR3 DNA follows: TGTGCCAGCAGCCCAAAGACTAGCGGGAGGGCCGCCGGGGAGCTGTTTTTT. This encodes CASSPKTSGRAAGELFF.

This clonotype has only a few counts. This may be a read error, as it is one base from a much larger clone. The V call is TRBV28, the J call TRBJ2-2, with 7 positions matching TRBD1. After removal of 0 bases from V and 1 base from J, the junction contained 17 bases not matched to a gene. The CDR3 loop spans 21 amino acids. Germline loops: CDR1 MDHEN, CDR2 SYDVKM. CDR3 in amino acids: CASSLWRAIRGGEGNTGELFF. As DNA, the CDR3 is TGTGCCAGCAGTTTATGGAGGGCAATAAGAGGGGGCGAAGGGAACACCGGGGAGCTGTTTTTT.

This clonotype was counted a few times. This chain uses TRBV5-5 with TRBJ2-1; no clear D gene. Germline lookup yields CDR1 SGHKS and CDR2 YYEKEE (reference sequence). The ends were cut back, 5 bases at V and 8 bases at J, with 8 bases in the middle. This CDR3 comprises 11 residues. This CDR3 reads CASRQIDEQFF. For the CDR3, the DNA is TGTGCCAGCAGACAGATTGATGAGCAGTTCTTC.

The chain recombines TRBV24-1 with TRBJ2-1; tentatively, D is TRBD1 (6 bases). V dropped 3 bases and J dropped 8 bases, with 13 bases sitting between them. The CDR3 totals 14 residues. Germline V gene sequence: CDR1 KGHDR, CDR2 SFDVKD. CDR3 coding DNA: TGTGCCACCAGTGATCTCTGGGGGCCTGATGAGCAGTTCTTC. Protein sequence: CATSDLWGPDEQFF.

This clonotype was detected many times. The chain links TRBV12-3 or TRBV12-4 to TRBJ2-1; the match to TRBD2 covers 8 bases. The J segment lost 4 bases and the V segment lost 8 bases, leaving 13 bases of the junction unmatched. The CDR3 consists of 16 residues. Here the CDR3 reads CASSELLAGRYNEQFF. Written as DNA, the CDR3 is TGTGCCAGCTCCGAGCTCCTAGCGGGTAGATACAATGAGCAGTTCTTC.

The gene calls are TRBV7-9 and TRBJ2-3; possibly TRBD1 for D (6 bases). This CDR3 comprises 15 residues. Germline values: CDR1 SEHNR, CDR2 FQNEAQ (reference sequence). Deletions cut 2 bases from V and 1 base from J, with 10 bases between. The CDR3 DNA reads as TGTGCCAGCAGCTTATCAGGGGTGGGCACAGATACGCAGTATTTT. It yields the protein CASSLSGVGTDTQYF. Using reference TRBV7-9 and TRBJ2-3 for the parts outside the CDR3, the full variable domain is DTGVSQNPRHKITKRGQNVTFRCDPISEHNRLYWYRQTLGQGPEFLTYFQNEAQLEKSRLLSDRFSAERPKGSFSTLEIQRTEQGDSAMYLCASSLSGVGTDTQYFGPGTRLTVL.